The 22 T cell receptor beta chains below were found in one sample sequenced in a study of T cell repertoires in cytomegalovirus infection. Which antigens these TCRs recognize remains unknown. TCRdb independently ran MiXCR on the reads; one entry per CDR3 protein. This table holds over 40,000 distinct CDR3 sequences, roughly 19% found once. The input for sequencing was CD8+ T cells from cultured PBMCs, taken from culture after CMV antigen stimulation. These receptors were taken from a human donor in good health (CMV status not recorded). Some clones in this sample may be carry-over from other donors' samples.

This clonotype showed up just a few times. The V gene is TRBV7-9, the J gene TRBJ2-7; TRBD2 is a possible D gene (7 bases). Trimming took off 1 base at V and 3 bases at J, with 13 bases between the two ends. Germline V gives CDR1 SEHNR, CDR2 FQNEAQ (reference sequence). The CDR3 is made up of 15 amino acids. DNA for the CDR3: TGTGCCAGCAGCTTAGGGGGAGGGGGAGTCTACGAGCAGTACTTC. Translated: CASSLGGGGVYEQYF.

This clonotype has at least ten counts. V is TRBV7-2 and J is TRBJ2-7; the match to TRBD1 covers 7 bases. Germline lookup yields CDR1 SGHTA and CDR2 FQGNSA. V lost 6 bases to trimming and J lost 5 bases; unmatched junction nucleotides: 16. The CDR3 is 16 amino acids. CDR3 residues: CASSIYLQGQGDEQYF. CDR3 sequence (DNA): TGTGCCAGCAGTATTTACCTGCAGGGCCAGGGGGACGAGCAGTACTTC.

In this sample, this clonotype turned up many times. The chain joins TRBV27 to TRBJ1-6, with 9 bases lining up with TRBD1. Germline lookup yields CDR1 MNHEY and CDR2 SMNVEV (reference sequence). This CDR3 spans 17 amino acids. V lost 5 bases, J lost 4 bases, and 9 bases stayed unmatched. Written as DNA, the CDR3 is TGTGCCAGCAGTCTCGGACAGGGGAACCTTTATAATTCACCCCTCCACTTT. Translating gives CASSLGQGNLYNSPLHF.

Judged by abundance, this clonotype is medium-sized. This chain links TRBV4-3 with TRBJ1-4; no clear D gene. The length of the CDR3 is 18 residues. Deletions cut 0 bases from V and 0 bases from J, with 14 bases between. Germline values: CDR1 LGHNA, CDR2 YSLEER. The CDR3 here is CASSQDPNTDATNEKLFF. The DNA of the CDR3 is TGCGCCAGCAGCCAAGATCCTAACACAGACGCAACTAATGAAAAACTGTTTTTT.

This clonotype was recorded many times. V usage is TRBV30 and J usage is TRBJ1-1; weak D call: TRBD1 (6 bases). Trimming shortened V by 1 base and J by 5 bases, and 8 bases separated the two germline ends. The CDR3 has 12 residues. Germline V gene lookup returns CDR1 GTSNPN and CDR2 SVGIG (reference sequence). The CDR3 reads CAWSGQVTEAFF. CDR3 DNA sequence: TGTGCCTGGAGTGGACAGGTTACTGAAGCTTTCTTT. Complete variable domain (other parts from reference TRBV30 and TRBJ1-1): SQTIHQWPATLVQPVGSPLSLECTVEGTSNPNLYWYRQAAGRGLQLLFYSVGIGQISSEVPQNLSASRPQDRQFILSSKKLLLSDSGFYLCAWSGQVTEAFFGQGTRLTVV.

The CDR3 protein is CASSFLQINQPQHF. The CDR3 DNA is TGTGCCAGCAGTTTCCTACAGATCAATCAGCCCCAGCATTTT. This chain connects TRBV12-3 or TRBV12-4 to TRBJ1-5; D not certain. This CDR3 is built from 14 residues. Trimming removed 3 bases from V and 3 bases from J, with 9 bases in between.

This clonotype appeared many times. Here the CDR3 DNA reads TGCAGTGCTAGAAAGGGACTAGCGGGAGACGAGCAGTACTTC. Translating it yields CSARKGLAGDEQYF. The genes are TRBV20-1 and TRBJ2-7; 14 bases are a match to TRBD2. There are 14 residues in the CDR3. The J segment lost 5 bases and the V segment lost 2 bases, leaving 2 bases of the junction unmatched. Germline values: CDR1 DFQATT, CDR2 SNEGSKA (reference sequence).

The chain links TRBV6-2 or TRBV6-3 to TRBJ2-1; D is undetermined. CDR3 length equals 13 residues. Germline CDR1 is MNHEY and CDR2 is SVGEGT. The V and J ends lost 2 bases and 0 bases respectively, with 2 bases between them. The CDR3 DNA reads as TGTGCCAGCAGTTACCGCTCCTACAATGAGCAGTTCTTC. It yields the protein CASSYRSYNEQFF.

The chain has TRBV19 and TRBJ2-7; TRBD1 aligns across 11 bases. V lost 1 base to trimming and J lost 5 bases; unmatched junction nucleotides: 4. CDR1 is LNHDA and CDR2 is SQIVND in the germline V gene (reference sequence). The CDR3 extends over 15 amino acids. CDR3 bases: TGTGCCAGTAGTATAGGGACAGGGGGCCTCGACGAGCAGTACTTC. Its translation is CASSIGTGGLDEQYF.

V usage is TRBV4-1 and J usage is TRBJ2-5, with D perhaps matching TRBD1 or TRBD2 (5 bases each). Germline V gene lookup returns CDR1 MGHRA and CDR2 YSYEKL. Between the trimmed V and J ends, which lost 2 bases and 5 bases, there was a span of 9 bases. CDR3 length: 13 amino acids. CDR3 protein: CASSQLEGETQYF. CDR3 DNA sequence: TGCGCCAGCAGCCAACTCGAGGGGGAGACCCAGTACTTC.

This CDR3 reads CASSLDLAVDEQFF. The CDR3 region has the DNA TGCGCCAGCAGTTTGGATCTAGCGGTAGATGAGCAGTTCTTC. The chain combines TRBV10-2 with TRBJ2-1; 7 nucleotides align to TRBD2. Trimming at V came to 5 bases and at J to 8 bases, leaving 9 bases not matched to a gene. The V gene's germline CDR1 is WSHSY and CDR2 SAAADI. The CDR3 runs to 14 residues.

In nucleotides, the CDR3 is TGCAGTGCTAGAGATCTCCATGGACCCTTCTCACCGGCAGATACGCAGTATTTT. Its protein product is CSARDLHGPFSPADTQYF. The chain couples TRBV20-1 to TRBJ2-3, with D uncertain. This CDR3 is built from 18 residues. Germline values: CDR1 DFQATT, CDR2 SNEGSKA (reference sequence). Trimming removed 0 bases at V and 4 bases at J, with 23 bases between.

The sample holds a few counts of this clonotype. This chain joins TRBV27 and TRBJ2-7; 9 bases are a match to TRBD2. The CDR3 is 14 residues long. Germline V gene sequence: CDR1 MNHEY, CDR2 SMNVEV (reference sequence). V lost 9 bases to trimming and J lost 5 bases; unmatched junction nucleotides: 11. CDR3 sequence reads: CASFSSGSPHEQYF. The CDR3 region has the DNA TGTGCCAGTTTCAGTAGCGGGAGTCCCCACGAGCAGTACTTC.

CDR3 DNA: TGTGCCAGCATGGGGGTGAAAGGGACCCAGTACTTC. As protein: CASMGVKGTQYF. The rearrangement links TRBV27 to TRBJ2-5; D may be TRBD1 or TRBD2 (5 bases each). The CDR3 spans 12 residues. The ends were cut back, 7 bases at V and 7 bases at J, with 13 bases in the middle. CDR1 is MNHEY and CDR2 is SMNVEV in the germline V gene (reference sequence).

The chain employs TRBV12-3 or TRBV12-4 and TRBJ1-2; the match to TRBD1 covers 7 bases. The CDR3 covers 14 residues. After removal of 3 bases from V and 6 bases from J, the junction contained 7 bases not matched to a gene. The CDR3 bases are TGTGCCAGCAGTTTTCGGACAGGTGGGGATGGCTACACCTTC. As protein: CASSFRTGGDGYTF.

V and J are TRBV20-1 and TRBJ2-3, with 14 bases that match TRBD2. V was pared by 4 bases and J by 4 bases, with 7 bases of the junction left unmatched. Germline values: CDR1 DFQATT, CDR2 SNEGSKA (reference sequence). This CDR3 is built from 16 residues. CDR3 loop: CSANAGTSGSADTQYF. The CDR3 DNA sequence: TGCAGTGCTAATGCCGGGACTAGCGGGAGCGCAGATACGCAGTATTTT.

The genes are TRBV2 and TRBJ2-3, with 11 bases identical to TRBD2. The CDR3 runs 20 residues. V lost 4 bases to trimming and J lost 0 bases; unmatched junction nucleotides: 15. Germline V gives CDR1 SNHLY, CDR2 FYNNEI. In DNA, the CDR3 is TGTGCCAGCAGTGCCTTCTCCGGGACTAGCGGAGCCACTAGCACAGATACGCAGTATTTT. Translated, it gives CASSAFSGTSGATSTDTQYF.

This clonotype has at least ten counts. V usage is TRBV6-1 and J usage is TRBJ2-7; TRBD1 matches 10 bases. From germline, CDR1 is MNHNS and CDR2 SASEGT. V lost 6 bases and J lost 2; bases outside the gene matches: 7. This CDR3 has 15 amino acids. The CDR3 spells CASRRTGQGTYEQYF. CDR3 DNA sequence: TGTGCCAGCAGGAGGACGGGACAGGGGACCTACGAGCAGTACTTC.

The chain couples TRBV9 to TRBJ2-3, with D maybe TRBD2 (5 bases). Trimming left V 4 bases short and J 4 bases short, with 16 bases between. The germline CDR1 and CDR2 sequences are SGDLS and YYNGEE. The CDR3 has 15 amino acids. CDR3 DNA: TGTGCCAGCAGCCAAACACGGGATTTTTCAGATACGCAGTATTTT. As protein: CASSQTRDFSDTQYF.

In its sample, this clonotype was seen a few times. V is TRBV7-6 and J is TRBJ1-3; tentative D call: TRBD1 (5 bases). V lost 5 bases, J lost 4 bases, and 21 bases lay in between. Germline V lookup: CDR1 SGHVS, CDR2 FNYEAQ. The CDR3 totals 17 residues. CDR3 sequence (DNA): TGTGCCAGCAGCCCAAGGAGGCGGGGCGCCAGGGGAAACACCATATATTTT. It yields the protein CASSPRRRGARGNTIYF.

This clonotype has just a few counts. The chain has TRBV12-3 or TRBV12-4 and TRBJ2-2; 10 nucleotides line up with TRBD2. There are 15 residues in the CDR3. The junction had 6 bases not matched to a gene; V was cut back by 6 bases and J by 5 bases. The CDR3 protein is CASSPLGLATGELFF. CDR3 bases: TGTGCCAGCAGCCCATTGGGACTAGCGACCGGGGAGCTGTTTTTT.

This clonotype was seen once. The genes are TRBV13 and TRBJ1-1; D is unresolved. The V gene's germline CDR1 is PRHDT and CDR2 FYEKMQ (reference sequence). CDR3 length: 13 residues. V shed 5 bases and J shed 7 bases, with 14 bases lying between them. The CDR3 reads CASSPLEEDEAFF. The CDR3 DNA reads as TGTGCCAGCAGCCCCCTCGAAGAGGATGAAGCTTTCTTT.